This T cell receptor beta chain was profiled in a study of blood T cell repertoires in COVID-19. TCRdb keeps only in-frame clones here, not all; method: immunoSEQ multiplex PCR. The table has under 250,000 clones, around 83% seen once. Germline V gene lookup returns CDR1 SEHNR and CDR2 FQNEAQ (reference sequence). J lost 4 bases, V lost 3 bases, and 6 bases had no gene match. CDR3 length: 15 residues. The sequencing sample was made of peripheral blood. The TCR comes from a man in his forties or fifties with active or convalescent COVID-19. The chain uses TRBV7-9 and TRBJ2-3, with 8 positions matching TRBD1. In DNA form, the CDR3 reads TGTGCCAGCAGCTTCCCGGACAGGGATGCAGATACGCAGTATTTT. Its protein is CASSFPDRDADTQYF.